The clone carrying this T cell receptor beta chain was counted only a few times. The data were obtained in a study of blood T cells in healthy people across ages. Next came a second PCR, run for about 7 to 12 cycles, which used a sample-barcoded 5' primer along with a J-beta primer mix. MiXCR, run by TCRdb on the 5' RACE reads, gives a single entry per CDR3 protein. The sample has 700,000 to 1,000,000 distinct CDR3 sequences, approximately 44% seen once; the top ten hold roughly a fifth. The sample was blood. This sequence was found in a man aged 55 to 70 in good health.

The chain's CDR3 is CASRQGPRVEQFF. The CDR3 bases are TGTGCCAGCAGACAGGGGCCGAGAGTAGAGCAGTTCTTC. J is TRBJ2-1 and V is TRBV7-2, with 7 bases that match TRBD1. Germline V gene data show CDR1 as SGHTA and CDR2 as FQGNSA. The V gene end was trimmed by 6 bases and the J gene end by 10 bases; junction bases not matched to a gene: 9. The CDR3 runs to 13 residues.